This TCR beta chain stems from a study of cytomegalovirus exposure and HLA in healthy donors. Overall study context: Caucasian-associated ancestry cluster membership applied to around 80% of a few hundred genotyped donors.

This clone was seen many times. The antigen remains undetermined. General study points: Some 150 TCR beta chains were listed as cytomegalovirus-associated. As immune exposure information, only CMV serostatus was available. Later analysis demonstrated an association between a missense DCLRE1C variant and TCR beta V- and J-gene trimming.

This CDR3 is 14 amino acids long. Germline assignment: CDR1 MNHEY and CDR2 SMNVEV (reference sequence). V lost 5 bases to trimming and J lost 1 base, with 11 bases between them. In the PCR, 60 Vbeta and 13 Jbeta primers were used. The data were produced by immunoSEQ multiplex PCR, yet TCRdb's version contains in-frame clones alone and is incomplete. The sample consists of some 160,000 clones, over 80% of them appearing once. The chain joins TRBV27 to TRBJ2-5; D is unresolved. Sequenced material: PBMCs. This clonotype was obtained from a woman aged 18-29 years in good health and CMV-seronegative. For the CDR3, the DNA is TGTGCCAGCAGTCCCTTCTCAGTCCAAGAGACCCAGTACTTC. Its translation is CASSPFSVQETQYF.